This T cell receptor (beta chain) was sequenced during a study of OX40 agonist ivuxolimab in advanced cancers. About the research overall: Dose-escalation patients were diagnosed with hepatocellular carcinoma, melanoma, renal cell cancer or head and neck cancer.

Profiled with immunoSEQ multiplex PCR; TCRdb holds only in-frame clones, not every one. The sample contains approximately 65,000 clones, over 75% of which appear only once. The germline CDR1 and CDR2 sequences are SGHNT and YYREEE (reference sequence). This CDR3 spans 13 amino acids. The ends were cut back, 7 bases at V and 4 bases at J, with 9 bases in the middle. The sequence was collected from an adult with an advanced solid tumor such as melanoma, head and neck, liver or kidney cancer. V is TRBV5-4 and J is TRBJ1-6; D is uncertain. The source was CD4+ or CD8+ T cells sorted from blood, collected in a trial of the OX40 agonist ivuxolimab. This chain's CDR3 is CASSEGYNSPLHF. The CDR3 region has the DNA TGTGCCAGCTCCGAGGGTTATAATTCACCCCTCCACTTT.